This T cell receptor beta chain was observed in a study of neoadjuvant anti-PD-1 for oral cavity cancer. Study-level background: Around day 43, patients without progression received a fourth nivolumab dose before surgery. The study, taken as a whole, reports: TCR analyses covered only a few patients per response group.

Germline loops: CDR1 SGHTA, CDR2 FQGTGA. This CDR3 region has 16 residues. The trim removed 1 base at V and 2 bases at J, leaving 4 bases unmatched. Most PBMC samples had roughly 0.5 ug input DNA in six replicates. Libraries were prepared by immunoSEQ multiplex PCR; TCRdb keeps only in-frame clonotypes and omits some of them. Of 14,000 or so clones in the sample, 76% were seen once. Points on this clone: Its antigen is currently unknown.

Time point reported: after neoadjuvant nivolumab, at surgical resection. Analysis of PBMCs was direct, with no culture step. The J gene is TRBJ2-1, the V gene TRBV7-3, with 8 nucleotides matching TRBD2. The clonotype was recovered from a person between 40 and 79 years old with oral cavity squamous cell carcinoma. This sample comprised PBMCs, obtained after nivolumab (anti-PD-1) treatment. CDR3 protein: CASSLRAGVTYNEQFF. In DNA, the CDR3 is TGTGCCAGCAGCTTAAGAGCGGGGGTCACCTACAATGAGCAGTTCTTC.